The present TCR beta chain was sequenced within a study of blood T cell repertoires in COVID-19. Seattle researchers signed up patients amid active infection and tracked them longitudinally. CDR1 is SEHNR, CDR2 FQNEAQ, per germline (reference sequence). The germline V and J ends were trimmed by 1 base and 8 bases, with 14 bases remaining between them. CDR3 length equals 14 residues. This table comes from immunoSEQ multiplex PCR, and its TCRdb copy is limited to in-frame clones, with some not included. The sample includes roughly 350,000 clones, 87% seen only once; the top ten take about 6%. What was sequenced was peripheral blood. The chain has TRBV7-9 and TRBJ1-2; D not resolved. The source of this sequence is a woman aged 50 to 60 with COVID-19, enrolled during active disease. CDR3 in amino acids: CASSLDEGTRGYTF. The CDR3 DNA follows: TGTGCCAGCAGCTTAGATGAGGGAACGCGGGGCTACACCTTC.